This TCR beta chain was recovered during a study of CD8 T cells in ankylosing spondylitis. The sample holds many counts of this clonotype. The CDR3 is 13 amino acids. Trimming removed 3 bases from V and 7 bases from J; junction bases left unmatched: 3. TCRdb processed the 5' RACE reads anew with MiXCR; each CDR3 protein has one entry. The repertoire holds roughly 240,000 distinct CDR3 sequences, with approximately 8% as singletons. The sequence was collected from a female donor with ankylosing spondylitis or in good health (not recorded which). The chain links TRBV12-3 or TRBV12-4 to TRBJ1-1; 9 bases are shared with TRBD1. Sequencing was performed on blood, either unsorted or a sorted T cell fraction (not recorded which). The CDR3 DNA reads as TGTGCCAGCAGTTTTGGACAGGGGATTGAAGCTTTCTTT. It specifies CASSFGQGIEAFF.